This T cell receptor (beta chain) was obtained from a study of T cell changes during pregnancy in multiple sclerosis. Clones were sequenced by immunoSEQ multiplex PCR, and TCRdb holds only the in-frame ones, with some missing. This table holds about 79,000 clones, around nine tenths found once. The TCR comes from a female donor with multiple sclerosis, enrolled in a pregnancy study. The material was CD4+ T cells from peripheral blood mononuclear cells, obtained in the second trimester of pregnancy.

As DNA, the CDR3 is TGTGCCAGCAGTTTCGGACAGGGTCGCCGATACGAGCAGTACTTC. Translating it yields CASSFGQGRRYEQYF. The V call is TRBV27, the J call TRBJ2-7, with TRBD1 identical over 8 bases. Germline V gene data show CDR1 as MNHEY and CDR2 as SMNVEV (reference sequence). The CDR3 sequence is 15 residues long. After removal of 3 bases from V and 4 bases from J, the junction contained 8 bases not matched to a gene.